The source of this TCR beta chain is a study of CD8 T cells in ankylosing spondylitis. Notes on the study in general: Roughly eight highly homologous variants made up a TCR beta motif, and this motif appeared characteristic of ankylosing spondylitis blood.

The V gene end was trimmed by 3 bases and the J gene end by 4 bases; junction bases not matched to a gene: 3. CDR3 length: 12 amino acids. The germline CDR1 and CDR2 sequences are SQVTM and ANQGSEA. This clonotype was counted a few times. Its antigen is as yet unknown. TCRdb called the 5' RACE reads again in MiXCR, with one record for every CDR3 protein. The sample shows 670,000 or so distinct CDR3 sequences, around 19% of them seen only once. The sample was blood, either unsorted or a sorted T cell fraction (not recorded which). The clonotype was recovered from a male donor with ankylosing spondylitis. V usage is TRBV29-1 and J usage is TRBJ2-7, with 7 bases matching TRBD1. This CDR3 reads CSVEGTEYEQYF. CDR3 DNA: TGCAGCGTTGAGGGGACAGAATACGAGCAGTACTTC.